The 15 T cell receptor beta chains below were found in one sample sequenced in a study. From the 5' RACE reads, TCRdb called clonotypes with MiXCR, one entry per CDR3 protein. The data hold 55,000 to 75,000 distinct CDR3 sequences, with about 31% observed a single time. What was sequenced was tumor-infiltrating naive CD4+ T cells sorted from the breast tumor. Documented subset: naive CD4+ T cells, CD4+CD45RA+CD25-. Source of these receptors: a female donor with breast cancer.

As to this clonotype: One end of the junction varies from germline; a read error may be responsible. This chain joins TRBV5-1 and TRBJ2-1; no firm D call. The CDR3 runs 13 residues. CDR1 and CDR2 from the germline V gene are SGHRS and YFSETQ. The CDR3 sequence is CASSLGQLNGQFF. The DNA of the CDR3 is TGCGCCAGCAGCTTGGGGCAACTCAATGGGCAGTTCTTC.

This clonotype occurred many times. This chain joins TRBV18 and TRBJ2-5; D remains unclear. The length of the CDR3 is 11 residues. Germline V gives CDR1 KGHSH, CDR2 LQKENI. V dropped 8 bases and J dropped 1 base, with 5 bases sitting between them. CDR3 region: CASSPQETQYF. DNA for the CDR3: TGTGCCAGCAGTCCCCAAGAGACCCAGTACTTC.

On this clonotype itself: The junction shows a germline mismatch at one end, possibly a read error. V gene TRBV7-2 combines with J gene TRBJ2-3; D remains ambiguous. The V gene's germline CDR1 is SGHTA and CDR2 FQGNSA. CDR3 length: 14 amino acids. CDR3 in DNA: TGTGCCAGCAGCTTCTTACCCGGCACAGATACGCGGTATTTT. It codes for CASSFLPGTDTRYF.

V usage is TRBV5-1 and J usage is TRBJ2-7, with D maybe TRBD2 (5 bases). V was clipped by 0 bases and J by 2 bases, with 12 bases between them. Germline CDR1 and CDR2: SGHRS and YFSETQ. The CDR3 is made up of 15 amino acids. The DNA for the CDR3 is TGCGCCAGCAGCTTGGATCCGGGGTTGGCCTACGAGCAGTACTTC. Its protein product is CASSLDPGLAYEQYF.

As concerns this clonotype: This could be a read error, since a much larger clone is one nucleotide away. V and J are TRBV6-2 or TRBV6-3 and TRBJ1-5; no clear D. The CDR3 extends over 14 amino acids. Per germline, CDR1 MNHEY and CDR2 SVGEGT. DNA for the CDR3: TGTGCCGGCAGTTGGAGAAATCGCAATCAGCCCCAGCATTTT. It codes for CAGSWRNRNQPQHF.

This sequence joins TRBV6-1 and TRBJ1-5; the match to TRBD1 covers 7 bases. J gave up 7 bases and V 5 bases, and 8 bases lay outside the gene matches. Germline CDR1 MNHNS, CDR2 SASEGT. CDR3 length: 14 residues. The DNA of the CDR3 is TGTGCCAGCAGTCACGGACAGGATAGCCAGCCCCAGCATTTT. Protein: CASSHGQDSQPQHF.

V gene TRBV28 combines with J gene TRBJ1-5; TRBD1 is a possible D gene (5 bases). This CDR3 has 13 amino acids. The germline V and J ends were trimmed by 8 bases and 2 bases, with 10 bases remaining between them. Germline V CDR1 and CDR2: MDHEN, SYDVKM. The CDR3 region has the DNA TGTGCCAGCGGGGGTGGGGGCAATCAGCCCCAGCATTTT. Encoded protein: CASGGGGNQPQHF.

This clonotype was detected ten times or more. The chain combines TRBV9 with TRBJ1-1; tentative D call: TRBD1 (6 bases). Germline V gene data show CDR1 as SGDLS and CDR2 as YYNGEE. The CDR3 is 13 amino acids. V was shortened by 0 bases and J by 5 bases, with 8 bases between the two germline ends. The CDR3 bases are TGTGCCAGCAGCGTAGAGGGGGTAACTGAAGCTTTCTTT. It codes for CASSVEGVTEAFF.

This sequence joins TRBV7-8 and TRBJ1-2; D unresolved. The V end was cut by 5 bases, the J end by 7 bases, with 17 bases between. The CDR3 has 14 residues. Germline V gene lookup returns CDR1 SGHVS and CDR2 FQNEAQ. Here the CDR3 DNA reads TGTGCCAGCAGCATAGAGGCGGGGTCCGGTGGCTACACCTTC. This translates into CASSIEAGSGGYTF.

This clonotype has just a few counts. The chain is built from TRBV6-1 and TRBJ1-5; 8 bases are a match to TRBD1. V shed 3 bases and J 6 bases; nucleotides not matched to a gene: 7. Germline V CDR1 and CDR2: MNHNS, SASEGT. CDR3 length equals 15 residues. CDR3 bases: TGTGCCAGCAGTGAGAGGACAGGGAGGGGTCAGCCCCAGCATTTT. Its protein product is CASSERTGRGQPQHF.

This clonotype has more than one count but fewer than ten. V and J are TRBV7-2 and TRBJ1-2; unclear D gene. The germline V and J ends were trimmed by 1 base and 3 bases, with 6 bases remaining between them. CDR3 size: 13 residues. Germline CDR1 and CDR2: SGHTA and FQGNSA. The CDR3 coding sequence is TGTGCCAGCAGCTTAGGGCAGGACTATGGCTACACCTTC. Its translation: CASSLGQDYGYTF.

This clonotype was detected a few times. The junction and the germline gene differ at one end; a read error may be behind it. This sequence joins TRBV10-3 and TRBJ2-1; either TRBD1 or TRBD2 may fit D (5 bases each). CDR3 length equals 11 residues. CDR1 ENHRY and CDR2 SYGVKD come from the germline V gene. CDR3 sequence (DNA): TGTGCTATCAGCAGGGAGAATGAGCAGTTCTTC. It translates to CAISRENEQFF.

The chain combines TRBV7-2 with TRBJ2-1; D might be TRBD2 (5 bases). Per germline, CDR1 SGHTA and CDR2 FQGNSA. This CDR3 is 16 amino acids long. V gave up 3 bases and J gave up 8 bases, with 20 bases separating them. Here the CDR3 DNA reads TGTGCCAGCAGCTTGAACCCGGGATCACCTAGGGATGAGCAGTTCTTC. This codes for CASSLNPGSPRDEQFF.

J is TRBJ2-1 and V is TRBV4-2, with 7 bases that match TRBD2. This CDR3 has 17 amino acids. V trimming: 4 bases; J trimming: 0 bases; junction bases outside the gene matches: 9. Germline V gives CDR1 LGHNA, CDR2 YNFKEQ. This CDR3 is CASSRTLAGSSYNEQFF. DNA of the CDR3: TGTGCCAGCAGCCGGACATTAGCGGGCAGCTCCTACAATGAGCAGTTCTTC.

The V and J genes are TRBV7-6 and TRBJ1-2, with 8 bases fitting TRBD1. The CDR3 spans 16 residues. After removal of 5 bases from V and 0 bases from J, the junction contained 8 bases not matched to a gene. CDR1 SGHVS and CDR2 FNYEAQ come from the germline V gene. CDR3 DNA: TGTGCCAGCAGCCCAGGCGGGACAGGTGCTAACTATGGCTACACCTTC. This codes for CASSPGGTGANYGYTF.